One TCR beta chain is described in this entry. The data were taken from a study of blood T cell repertoires in COVID-19. Method: immunoSEQ multiplex PCR; TCRdb's copy keeps in-frame clones and lacks some. The sample contains roughly 87,000 clones, about 91% of which appear only once. The CDR3 has 15 residues. CDR1 is SEHNR, CDR2 FQNEAQ, per germline (reference sequence). V lost 6 bases and J lost 2; bases outside the gene matches: 6. The sequenced material came from peripheral blood. The sequence derives from a man in his sixties with acute or convalescent COVID-19. This chain uses TRBV7-9 with TRBJ1-2; 10 bases agree with TRBD1. CDR3 sequence reads: CASRPTGGENYGYTF. The CDR3 DNA reads TGTGCCAGCAGGCCGACAGGGGGCGAGAACTATGGCTACACCTTC.